Listed below are T cell receptor beta chains from one sample, sequenced in a study of T cell responses to AZD1222 COVID-19 vaccine. TCRdb's copy holds only in-frame clones and misses some; the assay was immunoSEQ multiplex PCR. This table has over 100,000 clones, about nine tenths appearing once. The starting material was peripheral blood, obtained on day 0 of AZD1222 vaccination. The receptors here all came from an adult in good health. Both conserved end residues are part of each CDR3. The D gene is left open where the match is weak. Size is stated for part of the rows, as once, few or many counts, or as a class when the clone is expanded.

>TRBJ2-2|.|.|13|TRBV10-1
TGCGCCAGCAGTGAGTACAGAACCGGGGAGCTGTTTTTT
CASSEYRTGELFF
>TRBJ2-7|.|once|15|TRBV7-2
TGTGCCAGCAGCTTAGTACAGGGTTGGGGAGGAGAGCAGTACTTC
CASSLVQGWGGEQYF
>TRBJ2-7|.|.|12|TRBV15
TGTGCCACCGGGATAACAGGGTACGAGCAGTACTTC
CATGITGYEQYF
>TRBJ2-1|.|.|18|TRBV4-2
TGTGCCAGCAGCCAAGACCCCACTTCCCTAGCCGAATACAATGAGCAGTTCTTC
CASSQDPTSLAEYNEQFF
>TRBJ2-5|.|.|14|TRBV9
TGTGCCAGCAGCGTAGAATCAGGGTCAGAGACCCAGTACTTC
CASSVESGSETQYF
>TRBJ1-1|.|.|14|TRBV27
TGTGCCAGCAGTTTTAAGGGAGGGAACACTGAAGCTTTCTTT
CASSFKGGNTEAFF
>TRBJ1-1|.|.|14|TRBV7-3
TGTGCCAGCAGAGAGGGGACGCAGAACACTGAAGCTTTCTTT
CASREGTQNTEAFF
>TRBJ2-1|TRBD2|.|17|TRBV11-3
TGTGCCAGCAGCATCACTAGCGGGGTGGTATCCTACAATGAGCAGTTCTTC
CASSITSGVVSYNEQFF
>TRBJ2-5|.|.|12|TRBV19
TGTGCCAGGCAGACGGTTCGGGAGACCCAGTACTTC
CARQTVRETQYF
>TRBJ1-5|TRBD1|.|17|TRBV3-1/TRBV3-2
TGTGCCAGCAGCCAAGCGTTGACAGGGAGTAGCAATCAGCCCCAGCATTTT
CASSQALTGSSNQPQHF
>TRBJ2-5|.|.|15|TRBV29-1
TGCAGCGTTGAACCCCACTCCCGTAGGGGGGAGACCCAGTACTTC
CSVEPHSRRGETQYF
>TRBJ1-5|.|.|19|TRBV28
TGTGCCAGCAGTCCATCGGGGGTTGAGTTCAGTTATAGCAATCAGCCCCAGCATTTT
CASSPSGVEFSYSNQPQHF
>TRBJ2-5|.|.|17|TRBV7-6
TGTGCCAGCAGCCACGCGGGCCTAGCGAGTCCCCAAGAGACCCAGTACTTC
CASSHAGLASPQETQYF
>TRBJ2-1|.|.|14|TRBV4-3
TGCGCCAGCAGCCAGGACCGGGGCTACAATGAGCAGTTCTTC
CASSQDRGYNEQFF
>TRBJ1-2|.|.|13|TRBV21-1
TGTGCCAGCAAATTAAGGGACAGGGCCCCGATAACCTTC
CASKLRDRAPITF
>TRBJ1-5|TRBD1|.|16|TRBV19
TGTGCCAGTAGTATATACAGGGGCGAGGGCAATCAGCCCCAGCATTTT
CASSIYRGEGNQPQHF
>TRBJ2-1|.|.|14|TRBV6-5
TGTGCCAGCAGTTACGGGTCTAGCTCCAATGAGCAGTTCTTC
CASSYGSSSNEQFF
>TRBJ2-7|TRBD2|.|17|TRBV4-2
TGTGCCAGCAGCCAAGGCGACGGACTAGCGGGATCCTACGAGCAGTACTTC
CASSQGDGLAGSYEQYF
>TRBJ2-4|.|once|17|TRBV21-1
TGTGCCAGCAGCCCAGGGGGCAGGGTTTTTGCCAAAAACATTCAGTACTTC
CASSPGGRVFAKNIQYF
>TRBJ1-4|.|.|13|TRBV14
TGTGCCAGCAGCCAACACCTAAATGAGAAACTGTTTTTT
CASSQHLNEKLFF
>TRBJ1-3|.|.|14|TRBV3-1/TRBV3-2
TGTGCCAGCAGCCACCTGGGGGCTGGAAACACCATATATTTT
CASSHLGAGNTIYF
>TRBJ2-5|TRBD1|.|14|TRBV15
TGTGCCACCAGCGGCCGCGACAGGGCTGAGACCCAGTACTTC
CATSGRDRAETQYF